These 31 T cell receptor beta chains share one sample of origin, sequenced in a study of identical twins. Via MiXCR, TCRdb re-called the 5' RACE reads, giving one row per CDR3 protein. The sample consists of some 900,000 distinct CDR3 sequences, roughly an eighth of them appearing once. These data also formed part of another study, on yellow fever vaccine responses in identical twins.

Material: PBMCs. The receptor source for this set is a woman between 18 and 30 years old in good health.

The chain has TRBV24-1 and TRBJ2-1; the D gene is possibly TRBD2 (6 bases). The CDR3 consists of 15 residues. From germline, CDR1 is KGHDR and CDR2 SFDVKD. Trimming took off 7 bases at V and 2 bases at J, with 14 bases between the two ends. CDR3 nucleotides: TGTGCCACCAGGGAAGCCGGAGGGACCTACAATGAGCAGTTCTTC. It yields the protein CATREAGGTYNEQFF.

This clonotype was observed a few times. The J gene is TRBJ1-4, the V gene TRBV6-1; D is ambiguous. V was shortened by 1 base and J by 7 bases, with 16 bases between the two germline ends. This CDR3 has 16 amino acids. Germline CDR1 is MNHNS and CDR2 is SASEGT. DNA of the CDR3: TGTGCCAGCAGTGAAGGTATCTGGGCCCAACGTGAAAAACTGTTTTTT. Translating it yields CASSEGIWAQREKLFF.

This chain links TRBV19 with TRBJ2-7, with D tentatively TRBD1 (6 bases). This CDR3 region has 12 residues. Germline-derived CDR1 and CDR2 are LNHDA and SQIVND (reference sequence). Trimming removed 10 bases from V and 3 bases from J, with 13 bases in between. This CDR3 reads CATTGQGYEQYF. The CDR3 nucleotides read TGTGCCACCACAGGGCAGGGCTACGAGCAGTACTTC.

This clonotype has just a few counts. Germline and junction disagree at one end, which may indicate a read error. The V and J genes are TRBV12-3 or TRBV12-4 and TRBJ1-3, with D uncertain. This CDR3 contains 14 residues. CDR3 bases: TGTGCCAGCACCTTTACAGTCTCTGTAAACACCATATATTTT. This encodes CASTFTVSVNTIYF.

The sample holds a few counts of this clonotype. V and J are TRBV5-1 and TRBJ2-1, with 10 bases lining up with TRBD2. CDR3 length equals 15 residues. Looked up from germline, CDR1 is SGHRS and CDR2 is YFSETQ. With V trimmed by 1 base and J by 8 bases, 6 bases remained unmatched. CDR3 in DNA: TGCGCCAGCAGCTTGCTAGCGGGAGTTGTCTATGAGCAGTTCTTC. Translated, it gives CASSLLAGVVYEQFF.

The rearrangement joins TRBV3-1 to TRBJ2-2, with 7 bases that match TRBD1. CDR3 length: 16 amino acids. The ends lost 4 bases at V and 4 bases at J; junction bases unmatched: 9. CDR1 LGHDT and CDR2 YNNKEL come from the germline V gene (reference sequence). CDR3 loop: CASSPTLTGATGELFF. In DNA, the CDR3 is TGTGCCAGCAGCCCGACCCTTACAGGGGCCACCGGGGAGCTGTTTTTT.

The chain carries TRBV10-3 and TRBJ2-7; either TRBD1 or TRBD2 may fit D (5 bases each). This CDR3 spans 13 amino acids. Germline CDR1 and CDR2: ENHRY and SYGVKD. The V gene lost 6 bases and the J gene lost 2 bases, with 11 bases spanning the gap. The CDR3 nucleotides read TGTGCCATCAGCCGGGACGACACCTACGAGCAGTACTTC. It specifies CAISRDDTYEQYF.

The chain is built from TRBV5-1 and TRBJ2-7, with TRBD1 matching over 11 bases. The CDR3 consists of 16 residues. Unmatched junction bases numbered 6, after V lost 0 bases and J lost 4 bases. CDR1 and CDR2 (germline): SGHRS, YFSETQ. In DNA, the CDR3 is TGCGCCAGCAGCTTGGACCGGGACAGGGGGGGGTACGAGCAGTACTTC. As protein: CASSLDRDRGGYEQYF.

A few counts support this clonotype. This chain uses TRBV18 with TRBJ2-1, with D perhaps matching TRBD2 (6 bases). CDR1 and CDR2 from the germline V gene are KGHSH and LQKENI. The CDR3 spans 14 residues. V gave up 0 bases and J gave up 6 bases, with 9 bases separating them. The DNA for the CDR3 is TGTGCCAGCTCACCACCCCTAGCGATCAATGAGCAGTTCTTC. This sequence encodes CASSPPLAINEQFF.

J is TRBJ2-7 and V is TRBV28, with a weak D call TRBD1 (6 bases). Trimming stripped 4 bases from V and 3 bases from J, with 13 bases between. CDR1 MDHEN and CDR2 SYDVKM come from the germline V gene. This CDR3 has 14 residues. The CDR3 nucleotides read TGTGCCAGCAGTTGGTCAGGGGCCGTCTACGAGCAGTACTTC. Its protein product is CASSWSGAVYEQYF.

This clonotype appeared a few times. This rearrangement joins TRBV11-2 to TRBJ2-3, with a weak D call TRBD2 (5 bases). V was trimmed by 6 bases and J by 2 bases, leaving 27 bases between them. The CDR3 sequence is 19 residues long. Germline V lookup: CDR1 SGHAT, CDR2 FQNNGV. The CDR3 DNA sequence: TGTGCCAGCAGGTCGTCTAAATCCCCTCGAGCGGAAAACACAGATACGCAGTATTTT. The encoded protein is CASRSSKSPRAENTDTQYF.

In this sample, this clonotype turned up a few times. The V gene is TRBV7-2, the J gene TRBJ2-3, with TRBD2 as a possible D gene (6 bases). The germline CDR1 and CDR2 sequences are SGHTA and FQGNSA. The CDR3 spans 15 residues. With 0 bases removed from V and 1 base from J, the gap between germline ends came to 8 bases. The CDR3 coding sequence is TGTGCCAGCAGCTTAGCGGCGGGACGCACAGATACGCAGTATTTT. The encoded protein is CASSLAAGRTDTQYF.

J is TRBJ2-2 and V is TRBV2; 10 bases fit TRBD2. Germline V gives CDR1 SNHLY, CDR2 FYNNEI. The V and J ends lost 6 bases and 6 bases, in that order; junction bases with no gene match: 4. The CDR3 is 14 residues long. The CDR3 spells CASRPSGSAGELFF. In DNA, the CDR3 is TGTGCCAGCAGACCTAGCGGGAGCGCCGGGGAGCTGTTTTTT.

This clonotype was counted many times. This CDR3 is CASSQTGMQEKLFF. In DNA, the CDR3 is TGTGCCAGCAGCCAAACCGGGATGCAGGAAAAACTGTTTTTT. The rearrangement joins TRBV12-3 or TRBV12-4 to TRBJ1-4, with D uncertain. The V end was cut by 6 bases, the J end by 8 bases, with 16 bases between. The CDR3 is made up of 14 amino acids.

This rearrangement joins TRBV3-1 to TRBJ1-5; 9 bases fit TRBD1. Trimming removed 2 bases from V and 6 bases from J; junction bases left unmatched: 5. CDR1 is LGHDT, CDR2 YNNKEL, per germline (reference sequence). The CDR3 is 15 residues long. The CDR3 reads CASSQTGGSVQPQHF. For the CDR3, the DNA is TGTGCCAGCAGCCAAACAGGGGGCTCAGTTCAGCCCCAGCATTTT.

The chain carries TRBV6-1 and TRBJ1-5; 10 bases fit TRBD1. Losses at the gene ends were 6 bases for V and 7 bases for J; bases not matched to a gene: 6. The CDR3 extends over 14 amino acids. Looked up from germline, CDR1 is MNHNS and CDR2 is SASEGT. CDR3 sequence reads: CASSKGQGYQPQHF. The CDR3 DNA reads TGTGCCAGCAGCAAGGGACAGGGGTACCAGCCCCAGCATTTT.

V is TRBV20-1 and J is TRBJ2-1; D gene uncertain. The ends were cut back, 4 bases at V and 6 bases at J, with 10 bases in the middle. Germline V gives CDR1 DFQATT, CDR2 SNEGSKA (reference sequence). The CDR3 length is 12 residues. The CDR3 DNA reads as TGCAGTGCTAATCACCCTTCCAATGAGCAGTTCTTC. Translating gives CSANHPSNEQFF.

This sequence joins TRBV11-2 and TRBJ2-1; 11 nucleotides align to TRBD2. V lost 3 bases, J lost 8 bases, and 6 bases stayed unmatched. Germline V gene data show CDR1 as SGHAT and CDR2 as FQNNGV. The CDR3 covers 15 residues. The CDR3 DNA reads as TGTGCCAGCAGCTTTACTAGCGGGGGCTCGGATGAGCAGTTCTTC. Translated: CASSFTSGGSDEQFF.

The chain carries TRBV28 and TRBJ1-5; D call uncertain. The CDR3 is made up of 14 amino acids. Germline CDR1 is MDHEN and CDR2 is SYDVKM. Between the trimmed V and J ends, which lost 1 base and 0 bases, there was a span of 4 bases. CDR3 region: CASSLFYSNQPQHF. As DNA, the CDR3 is TGTGCCAGCAGTTTATTTTATAGCAATCAGCCCCAGCATTTT.

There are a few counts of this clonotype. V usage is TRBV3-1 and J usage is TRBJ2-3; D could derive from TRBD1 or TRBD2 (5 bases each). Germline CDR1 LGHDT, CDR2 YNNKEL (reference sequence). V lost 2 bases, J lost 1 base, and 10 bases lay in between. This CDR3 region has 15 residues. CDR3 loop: CASSQRGPGTDTQYF. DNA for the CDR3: TGTGCCAGCAGCCAAAGGGGACCAGGCACAGATACGCAGTATTTT.

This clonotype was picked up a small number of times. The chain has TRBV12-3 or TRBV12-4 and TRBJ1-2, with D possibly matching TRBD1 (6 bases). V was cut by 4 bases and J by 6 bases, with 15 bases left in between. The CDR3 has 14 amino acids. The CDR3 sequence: CASSWTAFTDGYTF. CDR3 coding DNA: TGTGCCAGCAGTTGGACAGCATTCACGGATGGCTACACCTTC.

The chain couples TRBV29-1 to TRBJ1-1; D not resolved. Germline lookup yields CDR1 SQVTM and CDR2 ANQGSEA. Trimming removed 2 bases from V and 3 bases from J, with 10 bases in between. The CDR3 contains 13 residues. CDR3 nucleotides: TGCAGCGTTGAACTAGTTGGGGACACTGAAGCTTTCTTT. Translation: CSVELVGDTEAFF.

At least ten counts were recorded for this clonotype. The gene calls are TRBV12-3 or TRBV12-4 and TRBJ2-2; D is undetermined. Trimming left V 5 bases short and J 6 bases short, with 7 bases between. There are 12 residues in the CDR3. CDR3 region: CASSALSGELFF. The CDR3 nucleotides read TGTGCCAGCAGTGCCCTCTCCGGGGAGCTGTTTTTT.

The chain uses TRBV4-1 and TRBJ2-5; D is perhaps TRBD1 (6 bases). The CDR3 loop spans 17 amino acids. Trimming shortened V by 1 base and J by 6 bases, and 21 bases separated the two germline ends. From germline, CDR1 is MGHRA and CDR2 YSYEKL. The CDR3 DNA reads TGCGCCAGCAGCCAAGGCGCCCAACAGGGCTGGGGGAAGACCCAGTACTTC. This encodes CASSQGAQQGWGKTQYF.

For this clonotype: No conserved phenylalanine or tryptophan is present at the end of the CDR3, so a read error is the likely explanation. As DNA, the CDR3 is TGTGCCAGCAGCCAGGGACGGAACTACAATGAGCAGTTCCTC. Residues: CASSQGRNYNEQFL. The chain joins TRBV3-1 to TRBJ2-1; perhaps D is TRBD1 or TRBD2 (5 bases each). V was shortened by 3 bases and J by 3 bases, with 9 bases between the two germline ends. The CDR3 is 14 amino acids. Per germline, CDR1 LGHDT and CDR2 YNNKEL (reference sequence).

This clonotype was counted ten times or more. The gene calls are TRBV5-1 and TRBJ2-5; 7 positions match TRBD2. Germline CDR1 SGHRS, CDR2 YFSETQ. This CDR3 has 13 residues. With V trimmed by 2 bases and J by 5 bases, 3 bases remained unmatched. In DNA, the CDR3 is TGCGCCAGCAGCTTTGGACTAGACGAGACCCAGTACTTC. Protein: CASSFGLDETQYF.

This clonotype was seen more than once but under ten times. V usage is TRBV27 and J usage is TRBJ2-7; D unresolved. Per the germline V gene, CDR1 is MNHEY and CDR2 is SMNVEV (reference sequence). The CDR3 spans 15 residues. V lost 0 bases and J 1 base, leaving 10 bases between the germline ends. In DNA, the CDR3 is TGTGCCAGCAGTTTATCAGTCCGGAGATCCTACGAGCAGTACTTC. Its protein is CASSLSVRRSYEQYF.

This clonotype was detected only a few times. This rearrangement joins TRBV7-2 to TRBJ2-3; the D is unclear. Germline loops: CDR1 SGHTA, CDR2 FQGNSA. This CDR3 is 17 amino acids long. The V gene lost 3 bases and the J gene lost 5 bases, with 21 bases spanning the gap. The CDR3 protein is CASSFRVSAGFRDTQYF. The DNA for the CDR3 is TGTGCCAGCAGCTTTCGGGTTTCGGCCGGGTTCAGAGATACGCAGTATTTT.

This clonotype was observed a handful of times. The CDR3 DNA sequence: TGCGCCAGCAGCCCGGACAGTACCGCGAACACCGGGGAGCTGTTTTTT. It is translated as CASSPDSTANTGELFF. The chain recombines TRBV5-1 with TRBJ2-2; D is possibly TRBD1 (6 bases). CDR3 length equals 16 residues. Between the trimmed V and J ends, which lost 4 bases and 0 bases, there was a span of 13 bases. CDR1 is SGHRS and CDR2 is YFSETQ in the germline V gene. The full variable domain, completed using reference TRBV5-1 and TRBJ2-2, is KAGVTQTPRYLIKTRGQQVTLSCSPISGHRSVSWYQQTPGQGLQFLFEYFSETQRNKGNFPGRFSGRQFSNSRSEMNVSTLELGDSALYLCASSPDSTANTGELFFGEGSRLTVL.

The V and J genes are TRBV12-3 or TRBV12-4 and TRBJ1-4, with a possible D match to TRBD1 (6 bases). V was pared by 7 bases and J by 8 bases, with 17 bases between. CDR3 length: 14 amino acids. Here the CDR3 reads CASTRTGTREKLFF. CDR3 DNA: TGTGCCAGCACCAGAACAGGGACCCGGGAAAAACTGTTTTTT.

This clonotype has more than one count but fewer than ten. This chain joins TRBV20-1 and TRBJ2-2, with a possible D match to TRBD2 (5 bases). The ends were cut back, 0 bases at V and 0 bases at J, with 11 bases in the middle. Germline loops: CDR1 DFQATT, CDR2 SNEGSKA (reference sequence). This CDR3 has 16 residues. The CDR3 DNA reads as TGCAGTGCTAGAGATGCGAGGGATGCGAACACCGGGGAGCTGTTTTTT. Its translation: CSARDARDANTGELFF.